This TCR beta chain stems from a study of T cell changes during pregnancy in multiple sclerosis. Per germline, CDR1 KGHSH and CDR2 LQKENI. This CDR3 region has 11 residues. A word on this clone: Its ends do not fully match the called genes, so a read error is possible.

Using immunoSEQ multiplex PCR, the repertoire was profiled, and TCRdb retains in-frame clones only, with some absent. Among approximately 99,000 clones, over 85% were seen once, and the ten largest hold over 0.85%. The J gene is TRBJ1-1, the V gene TRBV18, with TRBD1 matching 9 bases. The TCR comes from a female donor with multiple sclerosis, enrolled in a pregnancy study. Sequencing was performed on peripheral blood, taken after pregnancy. This CDR3 is CASSNKQGALF. The CDR3 DNA is TGTGCCAGCTCTAACAAACAGGGGGCTCTCTTT.